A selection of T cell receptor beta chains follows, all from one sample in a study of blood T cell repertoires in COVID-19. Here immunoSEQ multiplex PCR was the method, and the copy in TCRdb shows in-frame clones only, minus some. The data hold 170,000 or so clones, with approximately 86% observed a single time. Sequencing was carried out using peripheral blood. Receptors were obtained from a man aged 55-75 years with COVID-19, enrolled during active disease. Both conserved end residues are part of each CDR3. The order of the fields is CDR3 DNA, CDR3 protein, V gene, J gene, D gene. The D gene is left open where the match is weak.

TGTGCCAGCAATTCGTATAATTCACCCCTCCACTTT	CASNSYNSPLHF	TRBV6-5	TRBJ1-6	.
TGTGCCAGCAGCTTAGGGGGCAGATTGGGAGATACGCAGTATTTT	CASSLGGRLGDTQYF	TRBV7-2	TRBJ2-3	.
TGTGCCAGCAGCCAAGAGGAGAGAGGACTGCACACAGATACGCAGTATTTT	CASSQEERGLHTDTQYF	TRBV4-2	TRBJ2-3	.
TGTGCCCCCCGGGGGACGGGGGGGCCTACGGGGACCCAGTACTTC	CAPRGTGGPTGTQYF	TRBV5-6	TRBJ2-5	TRBD2
TGTGCCACCAGTGATTTGCAACGACAGGCGAACACCGGGGAGCTGTTTTTT	CATSDLQRQANTGELFF	TRBV24-1	TRBJ2-2	.
TGTGCCAGCAGCCCCCAGAGAGGACTAGTCTCCTACAATGAGCAGTTCTTC	CASSPQRGLVSYNEQFF	TRBV11-2	TRBJ2-1	TRBD2
TGTGCCACCAGCACCGGACAGGCTGGGGTCTATGGCTACACCTTC	CATSTGQAGVYGYTF	TRBV15	TRBJ1-2	TRBD1
TGTGCCAGCAGTACTACAGGGTTTTCTGGGGCCAACGTCCTGACTTTC	CASSTTGFSGANVLTF	TRBV28	TRBJ2-6	.
TGCGCCAGCAGCTTGGCTCCCGGGGGATATGGCTACACCTTC	CASSLAPGGYGYTF	TRBV5-1	TRBJ1-2	.
TGTGCCAGCTGCCCCCCCGGGACAGCTAATGAAAAACTGTTTTTT	CASCPPGTANEKLFF	TRBV28	TRBJ1-4	TRBD1
TGTGCCAGCAGTTCTTTCTCCACCGGGGAGCTGTTTTTT	CASSSFSTGELFF	TRBV12-3/TRBV12-4	TRBJ2-2	.
TGTGCCAGCAGCCCCCAGTCTGTCGGGGAGCTGTTTTTT	CASSPQSVGELFF	TRBV9	TRBJ2-2	.
TGCGCCAGCAGCTTGCGGGTCAGCGGGACCTACAATGAGCAGTTCTTC	CASSLRVSGTYNEQFF	TRBV5-1	TRBJ2-1	TRBD2
TGTGCCAGCAGTTACTCGAATGCGCCGGGCTACGAGCAGTACTTC	CASSYSNAPGYEQYF	TRBV6-6	TRBJ2-7	.
TGTGCCAGCAGCGTGGAGACTAGCGGGAGCCATGAGCAGTTCTTC	CASSVETSGSHEQFF	TRBV9	TRBJ2-1	TRBD2
TGTGCCAGCAGTTACTCGACAGGGACACCACGGACTGAAGCTTTCTTT	CASSYSTGTPRTEAFF	TRBV6-5	TRBJ1-1	TRBD1
TGTGCCAGCTCACCAGGGACAGAGATAATGAACACTGAAGCTTTCTTT	CASSPGTEIMNTEAFF	TRBV18	TRBJ1-1	TRBD1
TGTGCCAGCAGCTCCACAGGGAATGGCTACACCTTC	CASSSTGNGYTF	TRBV11-3	TRBJ1-2	.
TGTGCCACCAGTGATATTGGGACTCGGAATGAGCAGTTCTTC	CATSDIGTRNEQFF	TRBV24-1	TRBJ2-1	.
TGCGCCAGCAGCCGGAGCGGGGGGACCTTCGATGAGCAGTTCTTC	CASSRSGGTFDEQFF	TRBV4-3	TRBJ2-1	TRBD2
TGTGCCAGCAGCCAAGAAGCGGACAGGACCTACGAGCAGTACTTC	CASSQEADRTYEQYF	TRBV14	TRBJ2-7	TRBD1
TGTGCCAGCAGTGGAGCTGGAATGGCCCTGAACACTGAAGCTTTCTTT	CASSGAGMALNTEAFF	TRBV6-2/TRBV6-3	TRBJ1-1	.
TGTGCCAGCAGCCCATTCTTGACTAGCGACGGCACAGATACGCAGTATTTT	CASSPFLTSDGTDTQYF	TRBV3-1/TRBV3-2	TRBJ2-3	TRBD2
TGTGCCAGCAGCCCACCCGGGACAGGTCCCTCCTACGAGCAGTACTTC	CASSPPGTGPSYEQYF	TRBV7-9	TRBJ2-7	TRBD1